This T cell receptor beta chain is drawn from a study of T-cell memory formation after mild COVID-19. TCRdb analysed the 5' RACE reads with MiXCR anew, one entry per CDR3 protein. The table includes tens of thousands of distinct CDR3 sequences, 9.3% detected once. This CDR3 is 16 amino acids long. V was shortened by 3 bases and J by 7 bases, with 18 bases between the two germline ends. Germline values: CDR1 LNHDA, CDR2 SQIVND (reference sequence). This clonotype was seen repeatedly, ten times or more. Antigen: not known. Findings and caveats of the study: Prior to infection, memory already included some responding clones, suggesting cross-reactive memory joined.

This sequence joins TRBV19 and TRBJ2-2; TRBD2 is a possible D gene (7 bases). This receptor was identified in an adult woman who had mild COVID-19 (a few samples of this study predate the infection). Cell type and time point are not known. Sequences were obtained from PBMCs or a T cell subset sorted from them (not recorded which). The CDR3 reads CASSMEGLRGRGELFF. CDR3 nucleotide sequence: TGTGCCAGTAGTATGGAGGGTTTGCGGGGGCGCGGGGAGCTGTTTTTT.